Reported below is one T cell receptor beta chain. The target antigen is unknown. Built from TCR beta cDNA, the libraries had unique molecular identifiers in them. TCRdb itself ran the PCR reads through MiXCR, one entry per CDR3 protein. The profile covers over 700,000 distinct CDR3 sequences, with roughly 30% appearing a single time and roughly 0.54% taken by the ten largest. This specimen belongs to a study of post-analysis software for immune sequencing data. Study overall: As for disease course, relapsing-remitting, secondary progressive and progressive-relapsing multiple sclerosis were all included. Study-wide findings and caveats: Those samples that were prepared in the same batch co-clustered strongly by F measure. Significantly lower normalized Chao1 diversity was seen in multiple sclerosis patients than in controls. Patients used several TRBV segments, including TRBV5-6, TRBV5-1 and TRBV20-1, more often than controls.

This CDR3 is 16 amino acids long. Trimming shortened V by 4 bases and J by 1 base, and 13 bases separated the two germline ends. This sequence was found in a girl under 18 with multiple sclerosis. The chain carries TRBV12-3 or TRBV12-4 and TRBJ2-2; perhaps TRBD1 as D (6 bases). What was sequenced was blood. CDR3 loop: CASSSPGHKNTGELFF. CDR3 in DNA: TGTGCCAGCAGTTCCCCGGGACACAAGAACACCGGGGAGCTGTTTTTT.